Following are 17 T cell receptor beta chains from one sample sequenced in a study of blood T cell repertoires in COVID-19. Assay used: immunoSEQ multiplex PCR; TCRdb lists only in-frame clones, some missing. The repertoire holds roughly 120,000 clones, with 70% to 90% as singletons. Specimen: peripheral blood. These receptors all stem from a man aged 30 to 39 with acute or convalescent COVID-19.

The rearrangement links TRBV19 to TRBJ1-6; 7 bases are a match to TRBD1. V shed 3 bases and J 7 bases; nucleotides not matched to a gene: 9. The germline CDR1 and CDR2 sequences are LNHDA and SQIVND (reference sequence). The CDR3 is made up of 16 amino acids. CDR3 residues: CASSISRDSRNSPLHF. The CDR3 DNA reads TGTGCCAGTAGTATTTCGCGGGACAGTCGAAATTCACCCCTCCACTTT.

The rearrangement uses TRBV5-5 and TRBJ1-2, with 7 bases matching TRBD1. In germline, CDR1 is SGHKS, CDR2 YYEKEE (reference sequence). The V and J ends lost 5 bases and 1 base, in that order; junction bases with no gene match: 11. The CDR3 is made up of 16 amino acids. CDR3 sequence reads: CASRDSGTAFNYGYTF. The CDR3 nucleotides are TGTGCCAGCAGAGATTCCGGGACAGCCTTTAACTATGGCTACACCTTC.

For the CDR3, the DNA is TGTGCCAGCATACTCACCTGGCGGGGGTACACAGATACGCAGTATTTT. Translated, it gives CASILTWRGYTDTQYF. The chain couples TRBV27 to TRBJ2-3, with TRBD2 identical over 7 bases. The V gene's germline CDR1 is MNHEY and CDR2 SMNVEV (reference sequence). With V trimmed by 7 bases and J by 2 bases, 12 bases remained unmatched. The CDR3 extends over 16 amino acids.

This sequence joins TRBV5-6 and TRBJ2-7, with D maybe TRBD2 (6 bases). There are 17 residues in the CDR3. Germline assignment: CDR1 SGHDT and CDR2 YYEEEE. The V gene lost 1 base and the J gene lost 3 bases, with 20 bases spanning the gap. CDR3 residues: CASSLLSAGSHLYEQYV. CDR3 DNA: TGTGCCAGCAGCTTGCTTTCCGCCGGGAGCCACCTCTACGAGCAGTACGTC.

This rearrangement joins TRBV7-3 to TRBJ2-3; 15 nucleotides line up with TRBD2. CDR3 length: 19 residues. Germline CDR1 and CDR2: SGHTA and FQGTGA. V gave up 5 bases and J gave up 0 bases; unmatched junction bases: 9. As DNA, the CDR3 is TGTGCCAGCAGCCTACTCGGGACTAGCGGGGGGACCAGCACAGATACGCAGTATTTT. It encodes CASSLLGTSGGTSTDTQYF.

The rearrangement uses TRBV10-3 and TRBJ1-5, with D tentatively TRBD1 (5 bases). The V and J ends lost 10 bases and 3 bases respectively, with 16 bases between them. Germline-derived CDR1 and CDR2 are ENHRY and SYGVKD. The CDR3 loop spans 14 amino acids. DNA for the CDR3: TGTGCCACCAAGGGTCAGGGCGTCAATCAGCCCCAGCATTTT. It codes for CATKGQGVNQPQHF.

This clone was found a few times. This chain links TRBV7-9 with TRBJ2-7, with D perhaps matching TRBD1 (5 bases). V lost 5 bases and J lost 4, with 12 bases in between. CDR3 length: 13 amino acids. Germline loops: CDR1 SEHNR, CDR2 FQNEAQ (reference sequence). As DNA, the CDR3 is TGTGCCAGCAGCGGGCGGAACAGGTACGAGCAGTACTTC. It encodes CASSGRNRYEQYF.

CDR3 nucleotides: TGTGCCAGCAGCACACTAGCGGGAGGTGTCGGGGAGCTGTTTTTT. Encoded protein: CASSTLAGGVGELFF. The V and J genes are TRBV11-2 and TRBJ2-2, with 12 bases fitting TRBD2. Per the germline V gene, CDR1 is SGHAT and CDR2 is FQNNGV. This CDR3 comprises 15 residues. V lost 5 bases to trimming and J lost 7 bases; unmatched junction nucleotides: 5.

The rearrangement joins TRBV19 to TRBJ2-1, with 12 nucleotides matching TRBD2. Trimming at V came to 4 bases and at J to 7 bases, leaving 5 bases not matched to a gene. The CDR3 length is 15 residues. In germline, CDR1 is LNHDA, CDR2 SQIVND (reference sequence). CDR3 bases: TGTGCCAGTAGTACGACTAGCGGGGGCCCTAATGAGCAGTTCTTC. This sequence encodes CASSTTSGGPNEQFF.

This clone was recorded once. The chain combines TRBV19 with TRBJ2-2; 8 nucleotides align to TRBD2. CDR1 LNHDA and CDR2 SQIVND come from the germline V gene (reference sequence). After removal of 4 bases from V and 0 bases from J, the junction contained 13 bases not matched to a gene. The CDR3 sequence is 19 residues long. CDR3 DNA: TGTGCCAGTAGTAGCGGGGGGAAGGGCCCCTTCGCGAACACCGGGGAGCTGTTTTTT. Translating it yields CASSSGGKGPFANTGELFF.

This clone appeared a single time. V and J are TRBV4-1 and TRBJ1-2; no clear D. CDR3 size: 16 residues. Germline loops: CDR1 MGHRA, CDR2 YSYEKL. V was shortened by 3 bases and J by 0 bases, with 14 bases between the two germline ends. Here the CDR3 reads CASSHRRSQANYGYTF. In nucleotides, the CDR3 is TGCGCCAGCAGCCACCGTCGAAGCCAAGCTAACTATGGCTACACCTTC.

This clone was recorded a few times. The gene calls are TRBV4-1 and TRBJ2-7; perhaps TRBD1 as D (5 bases). Germline CDR1 and CDR2: MGHRA and YSYEKL. This CDR3 has 12 residues. Trimming pared 2 bases from V and 4 bases from J, leaving 6 bases between. As DNA, the CDR3 is TGCGCCAGCAGCCAAAAGGGGTACGAGCAGTACGTC. The encoded protein is CASSQKGYEQYV.

The chain carries TRBV7-3 and TRBJ2-3; 9 bases map to TRBD2. The CDR3 runs to 15 residues. Germline CDR1 SGHTA, CDR2 FQGTGA. V lost 5 bases to trimming and J lost 2 bases; unmatched junction nucleotides: 5. The CDR3 coding sequence is TGTGCCAGCAGCCTGACTAGCGGCCCCACAGATACGCAGTATTTT. It is translated as CASSLTSGPTDTQYF.

The chain carries TRBV7-2 and TRBJ1-2; TRBD1 matches 12 bases. With 6 bases clipped from V and 8 bases from J, the junction kept 13 bases outside the gene matches. The CDR3 length is 16 residues. Germline V gene lookup returns CDR1 SGHTA and CDR2 FQGNSA. The CDR3: CASSSGTGGAVAGYTF. The CDR3 DNA sequence: TGTGCCAGCAGTTCCGGGACAGGGGGCGCTGTGGCCGGCTACACCTTC.

This clone was detected only once. V and J are TRBV5-1 and TRBJ2-1, with TRBD2 matching over 10 bases. The CDR3 is 13 amino acids. V lost 4 bases and J lost 5; bases outside the gene matches: 0. Germline V gene data show CDR1 as SGHRS and CDR2 as YFSETQ. CDR3 sequence (DNA): TGCGCCAGCAGCCTAGCGGGGGACAATGAGCAGTTCTTC. Translated: CASSLAGDNEQFF.

The V gene is TRBV20-1, the J gene TRBJ2-3; tentatively, D is TRBD1 (6 bases). This CDR3 has 13 residues. V shed 3 bases and J shed 6 bases, with 13 bases lying between them. Germline-derived CDR1 and CDR2 are DFQATT and SNEGSKA (reference sequence). CDR3 DNA sequence: TGCAGTGCTAGTAGGACAGTCCGGGATACGCAGTATTTT. This translates into CSASRTVRDTQYF.

This clone was seen more than once but under ten times. The V call is TRBV11-1, the J call TRBJ2-7; 9 bases line up with TRBD1. Germline V gene data show CDR1 as SGHAT and CDR2 as FQDESV (reference sequence). The trim removed 5 bases at V and 9 bases at J, leaving 2 bases unmatched. The CDR3 has 11 residues. The CDR3 DNA follows: TGTGCCAGCAGCACGGACAGGGGGCAGTACTTC. This sequence encodes CASSTDRGQYF.